The T cell receptor beta chain described here comes from a study of Ad26.COV2.S vaccination and SARS-CoV-2 variants. Background on the study: Intramuscular Ad26.COV2.S at 5x10^10 or 1x10^11 viral particles.

A word on this clone: Its antigen is undetermined.

General study findings and limits: Vaccinated and placebo-treated recipients had similar non-spike TCR breadth. Overall T cell responses may have been underestimated by the analyses of TCR breadth and depth.

Only in-frame clones appear in the TCRdb table, and some are missing; sequencing was by immunoSEQ multiplex PCR. The sample has more than 300,000 clones, 80% to 90% seen once. Germline V CDR1 and CDR2: SGHDT, YYEEEE. The CDR3 contains 15 residues. Trimming at V came to 8 bases and at J to 5 bases, leaving 13 bases not matched to a gene. Stated treatment: 15 to 20 received Ad26.COV2.S at low or high dose, single or two shots; about 5 received placebo; per-sample allocation not given. Collection of the samples took place on day 63 after the first injection of vaccine or placebo. A Boston donor was an adult aged 18-55 years.

The source material was peripheral blood, sampled in a trial of Ad26.COV2.S vaccine versus placebo. The TCR sequence derives from a person aged 18-65 years who received the Ad26.COV2.S COVID-19 vaccine or a placebo. The J gene is TRBJ2-3, the V gene TRBV5-6; 8 bases are shared with TRBD2. This chain's CDR3 is CASGTGGGPGDTQYF. The DNA of the CDR3 is TGTGCCAGTGGGACCGGCGGGGGGCCGGGAGATACGCAGTATTTT. The complete variable domain, with remaining parts taken from reference TRBV5-6 and TRBJ2-3, reads DAGVTQSPTHLIKTRGQQVTLRCSPKSGHDTVSWYQQALGQGPQFIFQYYEEEERQRGNFPDRFSGHQFPNYSSELNVNALLLGDSALYLCASGTGGGPGDTQYFGPGTRLTVL.